Listed here is a single T cell receptor beta chain. Its target is unknown. Other DNA sequences of this sample code for an identical CDR3. This specimen comes from a study of shared clonotypes between healthy human individuals. The table came from immunoSEQ multiplex PCR; TCRdb's copy has only in-frame clones and leaves some out. The table records around 2,000,000 clones, 90% to 95% of them present only once. The CDR3 sequence is 12 residues long. Germline V lookup: CDR1 SGHDT, CDR2 YYEEEE. V lost 1 base to trimming and J lost 6 bases, with 4 bases between them. Findings and caveats of the study: Unshared clonotypes carried lower generation probabilities than those common to all four donors. Sorted-subset sequencing was shown by rarefaction to be incomplete despite large depth.

Positively selected for CCR7, the CD45RO-negative cells used as naive CD8 cells excluded terminally differentiated effector memory CD45RA+ cells. Donors comprised only Caucasian adults living in Nashville, Tennessee. The TCR comes from a young man in good health. Some clones in this sample may be carry-over from other donors' samples. The V call is TRBV5-6, the J call TRBJ2-2; D gene unclear. The sample taken for sequencing was naive CD8+ T cells from PBMCs. This chain's CDR3 is CASSLPPGELFF. The CDR3 nucleotides read TGTGCCAGCAGCTTGCCCCCCGGGGAGCTGTTTTTT.